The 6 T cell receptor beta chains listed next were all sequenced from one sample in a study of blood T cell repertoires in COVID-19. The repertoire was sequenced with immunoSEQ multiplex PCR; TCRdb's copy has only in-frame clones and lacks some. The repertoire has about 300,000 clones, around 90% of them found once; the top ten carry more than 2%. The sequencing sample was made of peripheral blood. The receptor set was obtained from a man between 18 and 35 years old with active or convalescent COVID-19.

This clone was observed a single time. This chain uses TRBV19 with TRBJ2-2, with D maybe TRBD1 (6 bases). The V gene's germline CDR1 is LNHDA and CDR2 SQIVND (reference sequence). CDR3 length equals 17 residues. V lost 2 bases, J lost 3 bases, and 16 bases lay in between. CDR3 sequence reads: CASSIILPGAHTGELFF. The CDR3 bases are TGTGCCAGTAGTATAATCCTCCCAGGGGCCCACACCGGGGAGCTGTTTTTT.

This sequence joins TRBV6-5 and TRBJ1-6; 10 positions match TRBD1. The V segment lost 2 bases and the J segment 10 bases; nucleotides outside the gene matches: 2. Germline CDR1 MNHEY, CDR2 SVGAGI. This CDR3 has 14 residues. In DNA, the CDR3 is TGTGCCAGCAGTTACGGGACAGGGGTATCACCCCTCCACTTT. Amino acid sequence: CASSYGTGVSPLHF.

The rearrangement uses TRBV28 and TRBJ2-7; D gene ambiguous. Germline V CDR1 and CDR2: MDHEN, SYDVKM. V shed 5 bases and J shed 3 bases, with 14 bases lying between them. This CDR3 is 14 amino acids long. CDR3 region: CASSPSTQVYEQYF. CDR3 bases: TGTGCCAGCAGTCCCTCTACTCAGGTCTACGAGCAGTACTTC.

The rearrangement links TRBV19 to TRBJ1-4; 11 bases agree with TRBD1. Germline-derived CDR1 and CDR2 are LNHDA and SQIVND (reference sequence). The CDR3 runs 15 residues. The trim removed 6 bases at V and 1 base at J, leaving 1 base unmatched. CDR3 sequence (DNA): TGTGCCAGTAGGGACAGGGGGCTAACTAATGAAAAACTGTTTTTT. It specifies CASRDRGLTNEKLFF.

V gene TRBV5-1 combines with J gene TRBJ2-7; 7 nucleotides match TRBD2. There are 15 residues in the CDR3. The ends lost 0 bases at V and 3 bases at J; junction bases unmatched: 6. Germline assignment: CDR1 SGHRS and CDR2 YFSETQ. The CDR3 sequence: CASSLAAGVGYEQYF. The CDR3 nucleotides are TGCGCCAGCAGCTTGGCCGCGGGGGTGGGCTACGAGCAGTACTTC.

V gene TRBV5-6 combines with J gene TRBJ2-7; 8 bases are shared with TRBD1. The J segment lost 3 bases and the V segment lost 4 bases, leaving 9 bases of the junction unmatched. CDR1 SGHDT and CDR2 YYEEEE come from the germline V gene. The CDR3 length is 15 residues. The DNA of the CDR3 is TGTGCCAGCAGCGCCCACCAGGGGGCGAGCTACGAGCAGTACTTC. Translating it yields CASSAHQGASYEQYF.